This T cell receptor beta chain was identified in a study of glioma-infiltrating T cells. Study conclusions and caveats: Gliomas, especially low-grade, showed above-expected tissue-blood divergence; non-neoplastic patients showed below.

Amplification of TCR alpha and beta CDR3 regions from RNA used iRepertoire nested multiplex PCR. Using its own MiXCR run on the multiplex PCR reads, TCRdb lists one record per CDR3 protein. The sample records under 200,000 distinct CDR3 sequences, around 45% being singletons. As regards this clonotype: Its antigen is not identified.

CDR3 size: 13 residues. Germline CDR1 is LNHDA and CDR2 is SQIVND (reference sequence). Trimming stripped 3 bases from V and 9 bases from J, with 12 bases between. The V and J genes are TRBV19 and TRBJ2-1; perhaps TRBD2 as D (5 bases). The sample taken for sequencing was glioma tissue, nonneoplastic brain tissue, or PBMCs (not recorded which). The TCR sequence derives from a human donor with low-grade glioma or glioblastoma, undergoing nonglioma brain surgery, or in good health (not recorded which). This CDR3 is CASSIYRDSEQFF. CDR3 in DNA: TGTGCCAGTAGTATTTATCGGGATAGTGAGCAGTTCTTC.